This T cell receptor (beta chain) is drawn from a study of T cell responses to AZD1222 COVID-19 vaccine. Sequenced by immunoSEQ multiplex PCR; TCRdb stores in-frame clones only, minus some. This sample has tens of thousands of clones, with roughly nine tenths found just once. About this clone: Its target is not known.

V was pared by 3 bases and J by 6 bases, with 13 bases between. The CDR3 sequence is 14 residues long. Germline CDR1 is PRHDT and CDR2 is FYEKMQ (reference sequence). Findings and limits, study-wide: Nearly half of spike-specific TCRs reportedly target variant regions that are unmutated in the B.1.351 and B.1.1.7 variants. CD4 TCRs covered the whole spike, strongest at regions 160-218 and 743-854.

The starting material was peripheral blood, obtained 28 days after the second AZD1222 dose. The clonotype comes from an adult who received the AZD1222 COVID-19 vaccine. V usage is TRBV13 and J usage is TRBJ2-3; no clear D gene. The CDR3 region is CASSFSATRDTQYF. CDR3 nucleotide sequence: TGTGCCAGCAGCTTCTCGGCTACGAGGGATACGCAGTATTTT.